This entry concerns a single T cell receptor (beta chain). The antigen is unknown. Naive CD8 cells lacked CD45RO, underwent positive selection for CCR7 and left out terminally differentiated effector memory CD45RA+ cells. The donors, healthy adults who were HIV-negative, had experienced no recent acute infections or vaccinations. This entry is derived from a study of shared clonotypes between healthy human individuals. Study information: CD4 naive cells filled three plates per donor, CD4 memory three, CD8 naive two and CD8 memory one.

Whole-study results and caveats: Investigators expected sequencing depth to affect clonotype sharing among donors.

Template for every sorted-subset replicate PCR totaled roughly 200 ng DNA, 25,000 to 30,000 T cell genomes. The method was immunoSEQ multiplex PCR; TCRdb's version includes in-frame clones alone and lacks a portion of them. Here the sample spans about 2 million clones, about 95% being singletons. The V and J ends lost 2 bases and 13 bases respectively, with 15 bases between them. The V gene's germline CDR1 is MNHEY and CDR2 SMNVEV (reference sequence). The CDR3 spans 14 residues. This receptor was identified in a man between 18 and 29 years old in good health. The sequencing sample was made of naive CD8+ T cells sorted from blood. This chain uses TRBV27 with TRBJ1-6, with D perhaps TRBD1 (5 bases). The CDR3 loop is CASSLGRGVPPLHF. DNA of the CDR3: TGTGCCAGCAGTTTAGGTAGGGGCGTCCCCCCCCTCCACTTT.